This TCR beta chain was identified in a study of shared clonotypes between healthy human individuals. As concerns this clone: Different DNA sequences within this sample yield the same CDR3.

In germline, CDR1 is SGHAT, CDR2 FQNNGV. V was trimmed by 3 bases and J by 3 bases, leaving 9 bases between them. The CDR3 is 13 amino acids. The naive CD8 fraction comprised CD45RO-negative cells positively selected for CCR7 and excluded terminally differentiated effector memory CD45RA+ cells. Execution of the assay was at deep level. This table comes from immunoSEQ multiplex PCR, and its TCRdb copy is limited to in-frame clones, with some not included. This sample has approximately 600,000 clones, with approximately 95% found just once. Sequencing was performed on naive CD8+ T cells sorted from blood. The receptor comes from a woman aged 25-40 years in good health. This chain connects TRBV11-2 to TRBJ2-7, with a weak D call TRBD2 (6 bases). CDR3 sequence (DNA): TGTGCCAGCAGCTTCGGGACTGTCTACGAGCAGTACTTC. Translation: CASSFGTVYEQYF.